This T cell receptor beta chain was observed in a study of cytomegalovirus exposure and HLA in healthy donors. CDR1 SGHRS and CDR2 YFSETQ come from the germline V gene. Trimming shortened V by 0 bases and J by 4 bases, and 14 bases separated the two germline ends. There are 16 residues in the CDR3. The PCR was carried out with 60 Vbeta primers and 13 Jbeta primers. Profiled with immunoSEQ multiplex PCR; TCRdb holds only in-frame clones, not every one. Among about 82,000 clones listed, approximately 79% were seen once. This TCR was sampled from a human donor in good health. V gene TRBV5-1 combines with J gene TRBJ2-1, with D possibly being TRBD2 (7 bases). The sequenced material came from PBMCs. The CDR3 protein is CASSLEGGGPYNEQFF. In nucleotides, the CDR3 is TGCGCCAGCAGCTTGGAGGGCGGGGGCCCTTACAATGAGCAGTTCTTC.